Below, 16 T cell receptor beta chains from the same sample are listed, as sequenced in a study of blood T cell repertoires in COVID-19. Clones were sequenced by immunoSEQ multiplex PCR, and TCRdb holds only the in-frame ones, with some missing. In the table there are 150,000 to 200,000 clones, 79% of which are singletons. Sequencing was done on a sample of peripheral blood. These receptors all come from a man aged 55-75 years with active or convalescent COVID-19.

The chain recombines TRBV28 with TRBJ1-2, with a possible D match to TRBD1 (5 bases). This CDR3 spans 15 amino acids. CDR1 is MDHEN, CDR2 SYDVKM, per germline. V gave up 5 bases and J gave up 4 bases, with 17 bases separating them. In DNA, the CDR3 is TGTGCCAGCAGTACCTCACCGCCAGGGTCCTATGGCTACACCTTC. Translation gives CASSTSPPGSYGYTF.

The rearrangement links TRBV9 to TRBJ2-7, with D possibly matching TRBD2 (6 bases). The germline CDR1 and CDR2 sequences are SGDLS and YYNGEE. The germline V and J ends were trimmed by 3 bases and 7 bases, with 20 bases remaining between them. CDR3 length: 15 residues. In DNA, the CDR3 is TGTGCCAGCAGCGGGAGGGGTACCGCCTCGGGGGAGCAGTACTTC. Translating it yields CASSGRGTASGEQYF.

The V call is TRBV5-4, the J call TRBJ1-4, with unresolved D. Germline assignment: CDR1 SGHNT and CDR2 YYREEE (reference sequence). Trimming took off 3 bases at V and 4 bases at J, with 4 bases between the two ends. CDR3 size: 12 residues. CDR3 nucleotides: TGTGCCAGCAGCTCTAATAATGAAAAACTGTTTTTT. It encodes CASSSNNEKLFF.

The chain joins TRBV5-4 to TRBJ2-1; TRBD2 aligns across 10 bases. Germline CDR1 reads SGHNT; CDR2 reads YYREEE (reference sequence). The CDR3 is 15 amino acids. The trim removed 5 bases at V and 7 bases at J, leaving 9 bases unmatched. The CDR3 region has the DNA TGTGCCAGCAGTCGGAGCGGGAGGGCCGGTAATGAGCAGTTCTTC. Amino acid sequence: CASSRSGRAGNEQFF.

The rearrangement links TRBV28 to TRBJ1-2, with no clear D. Germline CDR1 reads MDHEN; CDR2 reads SYDVKM. V was clipped by 8 bases and J by 2 bases, with 12 bases between them. The CDR3 is 13 residues long. In DNA, the CDR3 is TGTGCCAGCTGGAGTGAGAGAAACTATGGCTACACCTTC. It translates to CASWSERNYGYTF.

The rearrangement links TRBV12-2 to TRBJ1-4; TRBD1, the D gene given by the table, was not confirmed from the DNA. TRBV12-2 is noted as a pseudogene. This CDR3 is 14 amino acids long. The CDR3 region has the DNA TGTGCAAGTCGCTTAGTGACATCGGATGAAAAACTGTTTTTT. This translates into CASRLVTSDEKLFF.

The rearrangement joins TRBV24-1 to TRBJ2-5; TRBD1 aligns across 7 bases. The CDR3 is 17 residues long. Looked up from germline, CDR1 is KGHDR and CDR2 is SFDVKD. The V segment lost 2 bases and the J segment 0 bases; nucleotides outside the gene matches: 8. CDR3 protein: CATSDYHRGSYQETQYF. The CDR3 DNA reads TGTGCCACCAGTGATTACCACAGGGGTTCGTACCAAGAGACCCAGTACTTC.

This chain links TRBV2 with TRBJ2-1; 7 bases align to TRBD1. From germline, CDR1 is SNHLY and CDR2 FYNNEI. Unmatched junction bases numbered 17, after V lost 8 bases and J lost 10 bases. The length of the CDR3 is 15 residues. The CDR3 nucleotides are TGTGCCAGCGCCCCCGGGACAGCCTTCTCGACAGAGCAGTTCTTC. This sequence encodes CASAPGTAFSTEQFF.

The chain uses TRBV27 and TRBJ1-2; D remains ambiguous. The CDR3 consists of 13 residues. CDR1 MNHEY and CDR2 SMNVEV come from the germline V gene (reference sequence). The ends were cut back, 5 bases at V and 2 bases at J, with 9 bases in the middle. CDR3 DNA: TGTGCCAGCAGTACTCCTCTGAACTATGGCTACACCTTC. Its translation: CASSTPLNYGYTF.

CDR3 in DNA: TGCGCCAGCAGCCAACTACAGGGCTCCGAGCAGTACTTC. It yields the protein CASSQLQGSEQYF. The rearrangement joins TRBV4-3 to TRBJ2-7; TRBD1 is a possible D gene (6 bases). CDR3 length: 13 residues. CDR1 and CDR2 (germline): LGHNA, YSLEER. Trimming pared 2 bases from V and 6 bases from J, leaving 11 bases between.

V gene TRBV2 combines with J gene TRBJ2-5, with 7 positions matching TRBD2. This CDR3 has 14 amino acids. The V gene end was trimmed by 3 bases and the J gene end by 2 bases; junction bases not matched to a gene: 3. In germline, CDR1 is SNHLY, CDR2 FYNNEI. The CDR3 region is CASSEGREQETQYF. The CDR3 nucleotides are TGTGCCAGCAGTGAGGGGAGGGAACAAGAGACCCAGTACTTC.

The chain recombines TRBV7-3 with TRBJ2-3; TRBD2 matches 8 bases. Per the germline V gene, CDR1 is SGHTA and CDR2 is FQGTGA. V was clipped by 3 bases and J by 5 bases; unmatched bases: 4. The CDR3 contains 14 residues. CDR3 sequence: CASSFGLAGDTQYF. The CDR3 region has the DNA TGTGCCAGCAGCTTCGGGCTAGCGGGAGATACGCAGTATTTT.

This clone has more than one count but fewer than ten. The chain carries TRBV27 and TRBJ2-1, with 13 bases aligning to TRBD2. This CDR3 is built from 17 residues. The junction had 6 bases not matched to a gene; V was cut back by 4 bases and J by 3 bases. CDR1 and CDR2 (germline): MNHEY, SMNVEV (reference sequence). The CDR3 loop is CASSSGLAGAVYNEQFF. The DNA of the CDR3 is TGTGCCAGCAGTTCCGGACTAGCGGGAGCCGTCTACAATGAGCAGTTCTTC.

The chain links TRBV5-8 to TRBJ2-1; 12 bases align to TRBD2. Germline CDR1 reads SGHTS; CDR2 reads YDEGEE. V dropped 5 bases and J dropped 7; count of bases not matched to a gene: 7. CDR3 length: 15 amino acids. In DNA form, the CDR3 reads TGTGCCAGCAGTTTCGGACTAGCGGGGTCTAATGAGCAGTTCTTC. It translates to CASSFGLAGSNEQFF.

V and J are TRBV21-1 and TRBJ1-2; TRBD1 is the table's D call and was not checked against the DNA. TRBV21-1 is a recognized pseudogene. The CDR3 is made up of 20 amino acids. CDR3 bases: TGTGCCAGCAGCAAGCCCCACATGGCTCAGGGCTACTCCCCCAGGGATGGCTACACCTTC. It specifies CASSKPHMAQGYSPRDGYTF.

A note on this clone: Other DNA sequences within the sample encode an identical CDR3. This chain uses TRBV7-3 with TRBJ2-1, with 8 bases matching TRBD2. The V and J ends lost 3 bases and 3 bases, in that order; junction bases with no gene match: 1. The CDR3 contains 14 residues. CDR1 SGHTA and CDR2 FQGTGA come from the germline V gene. The CDR3 region has the DNA TGTGCCAGCAGCTTCAGCGGGAGCTACAATGAGCAGTTCTTC. Translating gives CASSFSGSYNEQFF.